This T cell receptor beta chain was captured by sequencing in a study of blood T cells in healthy people across ages. CDR3 length equals 15 residues. Germline CDR1 is SGHRS and CDR2 is YFSETQ. The ends lost 0 bases at V and 10 bases at J; junction bases unmatched: 9. Through a sample-barcoded 5' primer and a J-beta primer mix, a second PCR was run for roughly 6 to 12 cycles. TCRdb recomputed calls from the 5' RACE reads with MiXCR, one row per CDR3 protein. The sample lists 1.5 million to 2 million distinct CDR3 sequences; 25% to 30% were seen once. Worth noting for this clonotype: What it recognizes is unknown.

General study results and limits: Measured against age, TCR beta diversity per million T cells decreased in a roughly linear manner. One million T cells yielded diversity estimates that were considered underestimates. Not knowing donor CMV status may have confounded expanded clonotype changes.

The chain links TRBV5-1 to TRBJ2-1; 8 positions match TRBD2. Sequenced sample: blood. The clonotype comes from a woman aged 25-40 years in good health. The CDR3 loop is CASSLVAGGHIEQFF. The CDR3 nucleotides are TGCGCCAGCAGCTTGGTGGCGGGGGGCCACATAGAGCAGTTCTTC.